The 22 T cell receptor beta chains listed next were all sequenced from one sample in a study of blood T cell repertoires in COVID-19. Clones were sequenced by immunoSEQ multiplex PCR, and TCRdb holds only the in-frame ones, with some missing. The table records 270,000 or so clones, about 88% of them present only once. Specimen: PBMCs or T cells enriched from blood (not recorded which). Receptors originate from a woman aged 50 to 65 who had been exposed to COVID-19.

The chain recombines TRBV3-1 (or the pseudogene TRBV3-2) with TRBJ2-5; the D is unclear. Trimming pared 1 base from V and 2 bases from J, leaving 8 bases between. In germline, CDR1 is LGHDT, CDR2 YNNKEL (reference sequence). The CDR3 is 14 amino acids. The CDR3 DNA reads as TGTGCCAGCAGCCAAGCGGTACAGCAAGAGACCCAGTACTTC. This sequence encodes CASSQAVQQETQYF.

The chain has TRBV4-3 and TRBJ1-5, with D possibly being TRBD1 (6 bases). Looked up from germline, CDR1 is LGHNA and CDR2 is YSLEER. The ends were cut back, 0 bases at V and 0 bases at J, with 15 bases in the middle. The CDR3 has 18 residues. The CDR3 reads CASSQEVRGGYSNQPQHF. The DNA of the CDR3 is TGCGCCAGCAGCCAAGAGGTACGGGGGGGCTATAGCAATCAGCCCCAGCATTTT.

The chain is built from TRBV29-1 and TRBJ2-5, with TRBD2 matching over 12 bases. The CDR3 spans 17 residues. V dropped 2 bases and J dropped 4; count of bases not matched to a gene: 11. Looked up from germline, CDR1 is SQVTM and CDR2 is ANQGSEA. The CDR3: CSVEKLAGGLRGETQYF. The CDR3 DNA is TGCAGCGTTGAAAAACTAGCGGGGGGACTGAGAGGAGAGACCCAGTACTTC.

The chain couples TRBV7-9 to TRBJ2-1; TRBD2 aligns across 10 bases. The CDR3 length is 15 residues. J gave up 9 bases and V 0 bases, and 5 bases lay outside the gene matches. Germline CDR1 SEHNR, CDR2 FQNEAQ (reference sequence). Written as DNA, the CDR3 is TGTGCCAGCAGCTTAGCTAGCGGGGGGCTCAGTGAGCAGTTCTTC. Its protein is CASSLASGGLSEQFF.

The chain combines TRBV5-5 with TRBJ1-4; a weak D match, TRBD1 (5 bases). V lost 3 bases and J 7 bases, leaving 10 bases between the germline ends. This CDR3 is built from 13 residues. Germline lookup yields CDR1 SGHKS and CDR2 YYEKEE (reference sequence). The CDR3 sequence is CASSSGSTEKLFF. In DNA, the CDR3 is TGTGCCAGCAGCTCAGGGTCTACTGAAAAACTGTTTTTT. Combining the CDR3 with reference TRBV5-5 and TRBJ1-4 gives the whole variable domain DAGVTQSPTHLIKTRGQQVTLRCSPISGHKSVSWYQQVLGQGPQFIFQYYEKEERGRGNFPDRFSARQFPNYSSELNVNALLLGDSALYLCASSSGSTEKLFFGSGTQLSVL.

The rearrangement links TRBV12-3 or TRBV12-4 to TRBJ2-1, with D maybe TRBD2 (5 bases). The CDR3 contains 13 residues. V was pared by 8 bases and J by 5 bases, with 13 bases between. The CDR3 reads CASSRERDNEQFF. The CDR3, as DNA: TGTGCCAGCTCCCGTGAGAGGGACAATGAGCAGTTCTTC.

V and J are TRBV7-9 and TRBJ2-2, with TRBD1 as a possible D gene (5 bases). The CDR3 runs to 15 residues. The germline V and J ends were trimmed by 5 bases and 5 bases, with 15 bases remaining between them. Germline V gene data show CDR1 as SEHNR and CDR2 as FQNEAQ (reference sequence). The CDR3 bases are TGTGCCAGCAGCCCCCAGGGCTTACAAACCGGGGAGCTGTTTTTT. Translating it yields CASSPQGLQTGELFF.

The chain employs TRBV7-2 and TRBJ2-3; a weak D match, TRBD1 (7 bases). Germline assignment: CDR1 SGHTA and CDR2 FQGNSA. The CDR3 extends over 15 amino acids. V was trimmed by 5 bases and J by 3 bases, leaving 15 bases between them. CDR3 coding DNA: TGTGCCAGCAGCGGAGGGGGCTACCAAACAGATACGCAGTATTTT. It codes for CASSGGGYQTDTQYF.

The J gene is TRBJ2-5, the V gene TRBV3-1 (or the pseudogene TRBV3-2); 7 bases align to TRBD2. Losses at the gene ends were 3 bases for V and 6 bases for J; bases not matched to a gene: 4. Germline CDR1 reads LGHDT; CDR2 reads YNNKEL (reference sequence). The CDR3 is 13 residues long. The CDR3 here is CASSQGRAKTQYF. CDR3 DNA sequence: TGTGCCAGCAGCCAGGGGAGGGCTAAGACCCAGTACTTC.

This rearrangement joins TRBV24-1 to TRBJ2-1, with 9 bases that match TRBD1. This CDR3 has 16 amino acids. Germline lookup yields CDR1 KGHDR and CDR2 SFDVKD. Trimming at V came to 5 bases and at J to 2 bases, leaving 6 bases not matched to a gene. The CDR3, as DNA: TGTGCCACCAGTGCCCTGACAGGGGGTACCTACAATGAGCAGTTCTTC. Translating gives CATSALTGGTYNEQFF.

This clone was observed a handful of times. J is TRBJ1-1 and V is TRBV30; D might be TRBD1 (5 bases). Trimming left V 1 base short and J 0 bases short, with 12 bases between. CDR3 length equals 15 residues. CDR1 is GTSNPN, CDR2 SVGIG, per germline (reference sequence). The CDR3 coding sequence is TGTGCCTGGAGTGATAGGGGCCGATTGAACACTGAAGCTTTCTTT. Amino acids: CAWSDRGRLNTEAFF.

The V call is TRBV5-1, the J call TRBJ2-2, with D tentatively TRBD1 (6 bases). Germline CDR1 reads SGHRS; CDR2 reads YFSETQ. The CDR3 contains 15 residues. Trimming took 1 base from V and 2 from J, leaving 9 bases between them. The CDR3 spells CASSLQGLNTGELFF. CDR3 sequence (DNA): TGCGCCAGCAGCTTGCAGGGGCTTAACACCGGGGAGCTGTTTTTT. The full variable domain, rest sourced from reference TRBV5-1 and TRBJ2-2, is KAGVTQTPRYLIKTRGQQVTLSCSPISGHRSVSWYQQTPGQGLQFLFEYFSETQRNKGNFPGRFSGRQFSNSRSEMNVSTLELGDSALYLCASSLQGLNTGELFFGEGSRLTVL.

The chain joins TRBV28 to TRBJ1-4, with TRBD1 identical over 11 bases. Germline-derived CDR1 and CDR2 are MDHEN and SYDVKM. CDR3 length equals 15 residues. Trimming cost V 7 bases and J 8 bases; bases outside gene matches: 9. The CDR3 region is CASTQGGQGGEKLFF. The CDR3 DNA is TGTGCCAGCACCCAGGGGGGACAGGGGGGAGAAAAACTGTTTTTT.

The chain recombines TRBV28 with TRBJ1-1; no definite D call. The germline V gene has CDR1 MDHEN and CDR2 SYDVKM. V shed 6 bases and J shed 8 bases, with 19 bases lying between them. The CDR3 is made up of 14 amino acids. CDR3 sequence reads: CASSVPAPLGEAFF. The CDR3 bases are TGTGCCAGCAGCGTACCCGCCCCTCTCGGGGAAGCTTTCTTT. The complete variable domain, with remaining parts taken from reference TRBV28 and TRBJ1-1, reads DVKVTQSSRYLVKRTGEKVFLECVQDMDHENMFWYRQDPGLGLRLIYFSYDVKMKEKGDIPEGYSVSREKKERFSLILESASTNQTSMYLCASSVPAPLGEAFFGQGTRLTVV.

Only one count was recorded for this clone. The V gene is TRBV2, the J gene TRBJ1-1; D is possibly TRBD1 (5 bases). Per the germline V gene, CDR1 is SNHLY and CDR2 is FYNNEI. Trimming left V 1 base short and J 3 bases short, with 9 bases between. The CDR3 runs to 14 residues. The CDR3 reads CASSEGQGHTEAFF. CDR3 DNA: TGTGCCAGCAGTGAAGGGCAGGGCCACACTGAAGCTTTCTTT.

This chain connects TRBV7-2 to TRBJ1-5; D not certain. Trimming took off 7 bases at V and 7 bases at J, with 17 bases between the two ends. This CDR3 contains 14 residues. The germline V gene has CDR1 SGHTA and CDR2 FQGNSA. CDR3 region: CASTLGLEGQPQHF. The CDR3 nucleotides are TGTGCCAGCACCCTAGGGCTAGAGGGCCAGCCCCAGCATTTT.

V and J are TRBV5-1 and TRBJ1-1; 7 nucleotides line up with TRBD1. Trimming took 2 bases from V and 4 from J; bases not matched to a gene: 5. Germline CDR1 and CDR2: SGHRS and YFSETQ. This CDR3 comprises 14 residues. The CDR3 sequence is CASSLVAGGTEAFF. In DNA form, the CDR3 reads TGCGCCAGCAGCTTAGTCGCAGGGGGCACTGAAGCTTTCTTT.

This chain uses TRBV9 with TRBJ1-1, with D possibly TRBD1 on 6 matching bases. The V end lost 3 bases, the J end lost 5 bases, and 11 bases lay between the germline ends. Germline CDR1 SGDLS, CDR2 YYNGEE. CDR3 size: 13 residues. The CDR3 protein is CASSEGVGTEAFF. In DNA form, the CDR3 reads TGTGCCAGCAGCGAGGGGGTAGGGACTGAAGCTTTCTTT.

The V gene is TRBV28, the J gene TRBJ1-3; weak D call: TRBD1 (6 bases). V lost 4 bases to trimming and J lost 2 bases, with 15 bases between them. CDR1 MDHEN and CDR2 SYDVKM come from the germline V gene. The length of the CDR3 is 16 residues. The CDR3 region is CASSSPRGATGNTIYF. The CDR3 DNA reads TGTGCCAGCAGTTCCCCCCGGGGGGCCACTGGAAACACCATATATTTT.

The chain joins TRBV11-2 to TRBJ2-5; possibly TRBD1 for D (6 bases). Trimming removed 4 bases from V and 2 bases from J, with 11 bases in between. Per the germline V gene, CDR1 is SGHAT and CDR2 is FQNNGV. The CDR3 sequence is 14 residues long. CDR3 amino acids: CASSSWGQQETQYF. The CDR3 DNA reads TGTGCCAGCAGCTCCTGGGGGCAGCAAGAGACCCAGTACTTC.

The J gene is TRBJ1-2, the V gene TRBV29-1, with 7 bases matching TRBD1. Losses at the gene ends were 6 bases for V and 8 bases for J; bases not matched to a gene: 18. The CDR3 loop spans 15 amino acids. CDR1 and CDR2 (germline): SQVTM, ANQGSEA. The CDR3 sequence is CSVGGTAKGQRGYTF. CDR3 nucleotides: TGCAGCGTCGGTGGGACAGCCAAAGGACAACGGGGCTACACCTTC. Combining the CDR3 with reference TRBV29-1 and TRBJ1-2 gives the whole variable domain SAVISQKPSRDICQRGTSLTIQCQVDSQVTMMFWYRQQPGQSLTLIATANQGSEATYESGFVIDKFPISRPNLTFSTLTVSNMSPEDSSIYLCSVGGTAKGQRGYTFGSGTRLTVV.

This sequence joins TRBV9 and TRBJ1-2, with a weak D call TRBD1 (6 bases). This CDR3 has 14 amino acids. Per the germline V gene, CDR1 is SGDLS and CDR2 is YYNGEE. The V and J ends lost 4 bases and 0 bases respectively, with 10 bases between them. The CDR3 region is CASSLGQTNYGYTF. The CDR3 DNA follows: TGTGCCAGCAGCCTCGGACAGACTAACTATGGCTACACCTTC.